One sample yielded the 27 T cell receptor beta chains listed below, sequenced in a study of T-cell reconstitution after alpha-beta-depleted transplantation in children. TCRbeta library preparation incorporated unique molecular identifiers. One entry per CDR3 protein results from TCRdb running MiXCR on the PCR reads. The table has about 830,000 distinct CDR3 sequences, 16% seen once. The sequences come from PBMCs, mostly from graft donor cells, collected 360 days after TCRalphabeta/CD19-depleted stem cell transplant. These receptors came from a male patient between 5 and 17 years old who had a stem cell transplant for acute lymphoblastic leukemia, so the T cells may come from the graft donor.

This clonotype has only a few counts. The rearrangement joins TRBV6-1 to TRBJ2-1; 7 bases match TRBD1. J lost 8 bases, V lost 5 bases, and 12 bases had no gene match. Germline V gene data show CDR1 as MNHNS and CDR2 as SASEGT. This CDR3 contains 15 residues. The chain's CDR3 is CASSPPGQRYDEQFF. The CDR3 DNA reads as TGTGCCAGCAGTCCTCCGGGACAGCGGTACGATGAGCAGTTCTTC.

The genes are TRBV11-1 and TRBJ2-2; TRBD1 or TRBD2 may be the D gene (5 bases each). CDR1 is SGHAT and CDR2 is FQDESV in the germline V gene (reference sequence). The V and J ends lost 3 bases and 4 bases respectively, with 9 bases between them. This CDR3 is built from 14 residues. CDR3 sequence reads: CASSLRGLTGELFF. The CDR3 nucleotides read TGTGCCAGCAGCTTGAGGGGTCTCACCGGGGAGCTGTTTTTT.

This clonotype was detected many times. The chain links TRBV7-2 to TRBJ2-3; D call uncertain. The CDR3 is 14 amino acids. In germline, CDR1 is SGHTA, CDR2 FQGNSA. The V gene lost 1 base and the J gene lost 2 bases, with 7 bases spanning the gap. DNA of the CDR3: TGTGCCAGCAGCTTAGTACCGGACACAGATACGCAGTATTTT. Its translation is CASSLVPDTDTQYF.

This chain uses TRBV4-1 with TRBJ2-1, with 8 bases identical to TRBD2. The germline V gene encodes CDR1 MGHRA and CDR2 YSYEKL. J was trimmed by 8 bases and V by 1 base; bases with no gene match: 7. The CDR3 is 15 amino acids. CDR3 sequence: CASSQVAGPAHEQFF. The CDR3 bases are TGCGCCAGCAGCCAAGTAGCGGGGCCTGCACATGAGCAGTTCTTC.

V and J are TRBV4-2 and TRBJ2-1; D gene unclear. Germline V gives CDR1 LGHNA, CDR2 YNFKEQ. Trimming left V 0 bases short and J 9 bases short, with 12 bases between. The CDR3 is 14 residues long. CDR3 region: CASSQESSYGEQFF. The CDR3, as DNA: TGTGCCAGCAGCCAAGAGTCCAGTTACGGTGAGCAGTTCTTC.

J is TRBJ2-2 and V is TRBV12-3 or TRBV12-4; possible D gene TRBD1, 5 bases. V gave up 8 bases and J gave up 1 base, with 14 bases separating them. The CDR3 runs 15 residues. CDR3 bases: TGTGCCAGCGTCGCCAGGGCCCGGAACACCGGGGAGCTGTTTTTT. Translating gives CASVARARNTGELFF.

This clonotype was picked up many times. The chain joins TRBV6-5 to TRBJ2-1; 10 positions match TRBD1. The CDR3 spans 15 residues. V gave up 7 bases and J gave up 2 bases; unmatched junction bases: 5. CDR1 is MNHEY and CDR2 is SVGAGI in the germline V gene. CDR3: CASTRQGAAYNEQFF. The CDR3 DNA follows: TGTGCCAGCACCAGACAGGGGGCGGCCTACAATGAGCAGTTCTTC.

The chain links TRBV5-1 to TRBJ2-1; the D gene is possibly TRBD1 (5 bases). The CDR3 consists of 14 residues. Per germline, CDR1 SGHRS and CDR2 YFSETQ. Trimming left V 0 bases short and J 9 bases short, with 13 bases between. The DNA for the CDR3 is TGCGCCAGCAGCTTGGAGGGGCCTTGGTCTGAGCAGTTCTTC. Protein product: CASSLEGPWSEQFF.

This clonotype appeared a few times. The genes are TRBV7-9 and TRBJ1-4, with a weak D call TRBD1 (6 bases). Deletions cut 6 bases from V and 3 bases from J, with 14 bases between. The CDR3 consists of 15 residues. CDR1 SEHNR and CDR2 FQNEAQ come from the germline V gene (reference sequence). CDR3 in amino acids: CASSRTGNANEKLFF. The CDR3 DNA follows: TGTGCCAGCAGTCGAACAGGGAATGCTAATGAAAAACTGTTTTTT.

In its sample, this clonotype was seen a few times. As DNA, the CDR3 is TGCGCCAGCAGCTTGGAACTAGCGGGAGCAAATGAGCAGTTCTTC. Amino acid sequence: CASSLELAGANEQFF. The chain combines TRBV5-1 with TRBJ2-1, with 11 bases matching TRBD2. This CDR3 spans 15 amino acids. J was trimmed by 7 bases and V by 0 bases; bases with no gene match: 3. Germline CDR1 SGHRS, CDR2 YFSETQ.

This clonotype was seen a handful of times. The chain combines TRBV11-1 with TRBJ1-5; D uncertain. Trimming stripped 4 bases from V and 3 bases from J, with 10 bases between. From germline, CDR1 is SGHAT and CDR2 FQDESV (reference sequence). CDR3 length: 14 residues. The CDR3: CASSSDTLNQPQHF. DNA for the CDR3: TGTGCCAGCAGCTCCGACACCCTCAATCAGCCCCAGCATTTT.

This sequence joins TRBV7-6 and TRBJ2-7; 7 nucleotides match TRBD2. The CDR3 spans 14 residues. Germline CDR1 is SGHVS and CDR2 is FNYEAQ. Trimming removed 5 bases from V and 4 bases from J; junction bases left unmatched: 8. This CDR3 is CASSTTSALYEQYF. CDR3 DNA sequence: TGTGCCAGCAGCACCACTAGCGCACTATACGAGCAGTACTTC.

The CDR3 reads CATSDFPGTGTDTQYF. DNA of the CDR3: TGTGCCACCAGTGATTTCCCAGGCACGGGGACAGATACGCAGTATTTT. This chain uses TRBV24-1 with TRBJ2-3, with a possible D match to TRBD2 (5 bases). V gave up 1 base and J gave up 3 bases, with 13 bases separating them. Per the germline V gene, CDR1 is KGHDR and CDR2 is SFDVKD. The CDR3 covers 16 residues.

There are a few counts of this clonotype. The rearrangement joins TRBV9 to TRBJ2-7; D possibly matches TRBD1 or TRBD2 (5 bases each). The CDR3 is 14 residues long. V was trimmed by 1 base and J by 3 bases, leaving 11 bases between them. CDR1 is SGDLS and CDR2 is YYNGEE in the germline V gene. The CDR3 region is CASSVSAGSYEQYF. In nucleotides, the CDR3 is TGTGCCAGCAGCGTATCAGCAGGGAGCTACGAGCAGTACTTC.

This clonotype turned up a few times. CDR3 bases: TGTGCCATCAGTGAGTCCATGACAGGGCGAGACACTGAAGCTTTCTTT. Its protein is CAISESMTGRDTEAFF. The chain carries TRBV10-3 and TRBJ1-1; the match to TRBD1 covers 7 bases. Germline CDR1 reads ENHRY; CDR2 reads SYGVKD. The CDR3 contains 16 residues. V gave up 0 bases and J gave up 3 bases; unmatched junction bases: 7.

The rearrangement uses TRBV12-3 or TRBV12-4 and TRBJ2-5, with TRBD2 identical over 13 bases. This CDR3 is 15 amino acids long. Losses at the gene ends were 5 bases for V and 9 bases for J; bases not matched to a gene: 9. The CDR3 loop reads CASSQGLAGVEAQYF. As DNA, the CDR3 is TGTGCCAGCAGTCAAGGACTAGCGGGGGTTGAGGCCCAGTACTTC.

This rearrangement joins TRBV5-6 to TRBJ1-2; possibly TRBD1 for D (5 bases). This CDR3 comprises 13 residues. Trimming shortened V by 0 bases and J by 7 bases, and 10 bases separated the two germline ends. CDR1 is SGHDT and CDR2 is YYEEEE in the germline V gene. CDR3 DNA sequence: TGTGCCAGCAGCTTGGACCGGGGCCTTGGCTACACCTTC. This sequence encodes CASSLDRGLGYTF.

This clonotype was found many times. The chain employs TRBV5-1 and TRBJ2-2; D is perhaps TRBD1 or TRBD2 (6 bases each). The CDR3 is made up of 17 amino acids. Germline-derived CDR1 and CDR2 are SGHRS and YFSETQ. The V and J ends lost 1 base and 1 base respectively, with 14 bases between them. The CDR3 coding sequence is TGCGCCAGCAGCTTGATATGGGGGGCTCAGAACACCGGGGAGCTGTTTTTT. Protein: CASSLIWGAQNTGELFF.

This chain links TRBV7-6 with TRBJ2-2, with unresolved D. From germline, CDR1 is SGHVS and CDR2 FNYEAQ. The CDR3 spans 16 residues. Deletions cut 3 bases from V and 4 bases from J, with 15 bases between. The chain's CDR3 is CASSFERNRPTGELFF. The CDR3 DNA follows: TGTGCCAGCAGCTTCGAGAGGAACAGACCCACCGGGGAGCTGTTTTTT.

The V and J genes are TRBV12-3 or TRBV12-4 and TRBJ2-1; D is undetermined. V dropped 6 bases and J dropped 9 bases, with 12 bases sitting between them. The CDR3 sequence is 12 residues long. The CDR3 loop reads CASSRTPSEQFF. CDR3 in DNA: TGTGCCAGCAGCCGGACCCCAAGTGAGCAGTTCTTC.

The J gene is TRBJ2-3, the V gene TRBV13; D is unresolved. CDR1 PRHDT and CDR2 FYEKMQ come from the germline V gene (reference sequence). There are 16 residues in the CDR3. With 4 bases removed from V and 5 bases from J, the gap between germline ends came to 19 bases. The CDR3 DNA reads as TGTGCCAGCAGCTCCCGGACCTTCTTAAGAGTAGATACGCAGTATTTT. Amino acid sequence: CASSSRTFLRVDTQYF.

The rearrangement links TRBV29-1 to TRBJ1-2; the match to TRBD1 covers 9 bases. Germline CDR1 is SQVTM and CDR2 is ANQGSEA. The CDR3 runs to 13 residues. With V trimmed by 5 bases and J by 2 bases, 3 bases remained unmatched. The CDR3 spells CSVRDRANYGYTF. CDR3 nucleotides: TGCAGCGTTCGGGACAGGGCCAACTATGGCTACACCTTC.

This clonotype appeared many times. The V call is TRBV4-2, the J call TRBJ2-3; 7 bases agree with TRBD2. The CDR3 loop spans 16 amino acids. Germline V gives CDR1 LGHNA, CDR2 YNFKEQ. Unmatched junction bases numbered 5, after V lost 0 bases and J lost 2 bases. The CDR3 DNA follows: TGTGCCAGCAGCCAAGATGGAGCGGGACCCACAGATACGCAGTATTTT. This codes for CASSQDGAGPTDTQYF.

In DNA, the CDR3 is TGTGCCAGCATAGCGCGAACAGGGACTTATGGCTACACCTTC. The encoded protein is CASIARTGTYGYTF. J is TRBJ1-2 and V is TRBV13; D possibly corresponds to TRBD1 (6 bases). V shed 7 bases and J shed 5 bases, with 17 bases lying between them. Germline loops: CDR1 PRHDT, CDR2 FYEKMQ (reference sequence). The CDR3 sequence is 14 residues long.

This clonotype showed up just a few times. The V call is TRBV20-1, the J call TRBJ2-7; 11 bases map to TRBD2. The V and J ends lost 5 bases and 1 base, in that order; junction bases with no gene match: 4. Germline V lookup: CDR1 DFQATT, CDR2 SNEGSKA (reference sequence). This CDR3 region has 14 residues. The CDR3 protein is CSAQLAGVSYEQYF. CDR3 nucleotides: TGCAGTGCTCAACTAGCGGGAGTTTCCTACGAGCAGTACTTC.

The rearrangement links TRBV24-1 to TRBJ2-7; tentatively, D is TRBD1 or TRBD2 (5 bases each). V was cut by 4 bases and J by 3 bases, with 18 bases left in between. Germline CDR1 is KGHDR and CDR2 is SFDVKD. This CDR3 region has 16 residues. The CDR3 loop reads CATSETGALGRYEQYF. CDR3 bases: TGTGCCACCAGTGAAACCGGGGCATTGGGCCGCTACGAGCAGTACTTC.

The chain combines TRBV20-1 with TRBJ2-7, with TRBD2 matching 7 bases. CDR1 is DFQATT, CDR2 SNEGSKA, per germline (reference sequence). CDR3 size: 13 residues. V was pared by 1 base and J by 3 bases, with 3 bases of the junction left unmatched. The CDR3 region is CSARVRTSYEQYF. The CDR3 region has the DNA TGCAGTGCTAGAGTTAGGACTAGCTACGAGCAGTACTTC.